Below, 30 T cell receptor beta chains from the same sample are listed, as sequenced in a study of blood T cells in healthy people across ages. Using a J-beta primer mix together with a sample-barcoded 5' primer, a second PCR was run for 7 to 11 cycles. TCRdb recomputed calls from the 5' RACE reads with MiXCR, one row per CDR3 protein. The profile shows hundreds of thousands of distinct CDR3 sequences, roughly 32% of them singletons. The sequenced sample consisted of blood. The receptors were gathered from a woman of 80 years or more in good health.

This clonotype occurred a few times. This clone may be a read error of a much larger clone one base away. The CDR3 spells CASSRFGGNEQYF. The CDR3 DNA reads as TGTGCCAGCAGCCGCTTTGGGGGCAACGAGCAGTACTTC. The chain is built from TRBV25-1 and TRBJ2-7; a weak D match, TRBD1 (6 bases). Trimming took 6 bases from V and 5 from J, leaving 14 bases between them. The CDR3 has 13 residues. CDR1 and CDR2 (germline): MGHDK, SYGVNS.

This clonotype was recorded at least ten times. The chain employs TRBV20-1 and TRBJ2-3; no definite D call. From germline, CDR1 is DFQATT and CDR2 SNEGSKA (reference sequence). The V and J ends lost 0 bases and 0 bases respectively, with 10 bases between them. The CDR3 is made up of 15 amino acids. CDR3 nucleotide sequence: TGCAGTGCTAGAGATCGGGCAGTTAGCACAGATACGCAGTATTTT. The encoded protein is CSARDRAVSTDTQYF.

This clonotype was seen ten or more times. This chain's CDR3 is CASSLDGVSNQPQHF. Written as DNA, the CDR3 is TGCGCCAGCAGCTTGGACGGGGTTAGCAATCAGCCCCAGCATTTT. This sequence joins TRBV5-1 and TRBJ1-5, with unresolved D. CDR3 length: 15 residues. V lost 0 bases to trimming and J lost 0 bases, with 7 bases between them. Germline CDR1 reads SGHRS; CDR2 reads YFSETQ.

This clonotype was recorded many times. The genes are TRBV5-1 and TRBJ2-7; D call uncertain. Trimming removed 0 bases at V and 7 bases at J, with 17 bases between. CDR1 is SGHRS and CDR2 is YFSETQ in the germline V gene. CDR3 length: 15 amino acids. The chain's CDR3 is CASSLESRPSGEQYF. CDR3 DNA: TGCGCCAGCAGCTTGGAATCCAGGCCGTCCGGGGAGCAGTACTTC. Supplemented by reference TRBV5-1 and TRBJ2-7, the full variable domain reads KAGVTQTPRYLIKTRGQQVTLSCSPISGHRSVSWYQQTPGQGLQFLFEYFSETQRNKGNFPGRFSGRQFSNSRSEMNVSTLELGDSALYLCASSLESRPSGEQYFGPGTRLTVT.

This clonotype has a handful of counts. The chain carries TRBV14 and TRBJ2-1; 9 bases are a match to TRBD2. Judging by the DNA end, TRBJ2-7 fits better; the J call may be wrong. The V gene's germline CDR1 is SGHDN and CDR2 FVKESK. The CDR3 runs to 17 residues. CDR3 nucleotides: TGTGCCAGCAGCCGCTTCTCCGGGACTAGCTCCTACAATGAGCAGTACTTC. Its translation: CASSRFSGTSSYNEQYF.

Notes on this clonotype: The junction and the germline gene differ at one end; a read error may be behind it. The chain joins TRBV15 to TRBJ2-1, with D possibly being TRBD1 (5 bases). The V gene's germline CDR1 is LNHNV and CDR2 YYDKDF (reference sequence). The CDR3 consists of 12 residues. The CDR3: CDTSAGLNEQFF. CDR3 coding DNA: TGTGACACCAGCGCAGGGTTGAATGAGCAGTTCTTC.

This clonotype was seen many times. The rearrangement uses TRBV29-1 and TRBJ2-1, with unresolved D. Germline loops: CDR1 SQVTM, CDR2 ANQGSEA. This CDR3 has 11 amino acids. V gave up 3 bases and J gave up 2 bases, with 2 bases separating them. CDR3 sequence reads: CSVDPYNEQFF. The CDR3, as DNA: TGCAGCGTTGACCCCTACAATGAGCAGTTCTTC.

This clonotype was detected ten times or more. The chain carries TRBV6-5 and TRBJ1-6; D unresolved. The CDR3 spans 13 residues. V gave up 11 bases and J gave up 0 bases, with 8 bases separating them. CDR1 and CDR2 from the germline V gene are MNHEY and SVGAGI. The CDR3 sequence: CALKSSYNSPLHF. Written as DNA, the CDR3 is TGTGCCCTTAAAAGCTCCTATAATTCACCCCTCCACTTT.

The genes are TRBV4-3 and TRBJ1-4; weak D call: TRBD1 (5 bases). Trimming stripped 1 base from V and 5 bases from J, with 11 bases between. Germline CDR1 and CDR2: LGHNA and YSLEER. The length of the CDR3 is 15 residues. The CDR3 protein is CASSQGGAANEKLFF. The CDR3 nucleotides are TGCGCCAGCAGCCAAGGTGGGGCAGCAAATGAAAAACTGTTTTTT.

The sample holds one count of this clonotype. The rearrangement uses TRBV30 and TRBJ1-2; 7 bases agree with TRBD1. This CDR3 is 11 amino acids long. The V gene's germline CDR1 is GTSNPN and CDR2 SVGIG (reference sequence). With V trimmed by 4 bases and J by 8 bases, 4 bases remained unmatched. CDR3 sequence reads: CAWKGTAGYTF. CDR3 DNA: TGTGCCTGGAAAGGGACAGCAGGCTACACCTTC.

The sample holds many counts of this clonotype. V gene TRBV5-1 combines with J gene TRBJ2-5; D not certain. CDR1 SGHRS and CDR2 YFSETQ come from the germline V gene. This CDR3 is built from 13 residues. The germline V and J ends were trimmed by 3 bases and 2 bases, with 8 bases remaining between them. The chain's CDR3 is CASSSVGQETQYF. The CDR3 DNA sequence: TGCGCCAGCAGCTCTGTTGGGCAAGAGACCCAGTACTTC.

Ten or more counts support this clonotype. The rearrangement uses TRBV29-1 and TRBJ1-4; D gene ambiguous. The germline V gene encodes CDR1 SQVTM and CDR2 ANQGSEA. V dropped 1 base and J dropped 7 bases, with 10 bases sitting between them. The CDR3 totals 13 residues. This chain's CDR3 is CSVEGDDGEKLFF. As DNA, the CDR3 is TGCAGCGTTGAAGGAGACGACGGTGAAAAACTGTTTTTT.

This clonotype has just a few counts. CDR3 bases: TGTGCCAGCAGCAGACAGGGGGACTCCTACAATGAGCAGTTCTTC. The encoded protein is CASSRQGDSYNEQFF. The rearrangement uses TRBV9 and TRBJ2-1; the match to TRBD1 covers 9 bases. There are 15 residues in the CDR3. Germline V gene sequence: CDR1 SGDLS, CDR2 YYNGEE. With V trimmed by 4 bases and J by 0 bases, 2 bases remained unmatched.

The V and J genes are TRBV7-3 and TRBJ2-7; TRBD2 is a possible D gene (6 bases). Germline lookup yields CDR1 SGHTA and CDR2 FQGTGA. V was shortened by 3 bases and J by 7 bases, with 13 bases between the two germline ends. The CDR3 runs 13 residues. As DNA, the CDR3 is TGTGCCAGCAGCTTCCGGGGGTTAAGTGAGCAGTACTTC. Amino acid sequence: CASSFRGLSEQYF.

The chain couples TRBV29-1 to TRBJ2-1, with TRBD2 as a possible D gene (5 bases). This CDR3 spans 13 amino acids. With 6 bases removed from V and 3 bases from J, the gap between germline ends came to 12 bases. The germline V gene has CDR1 SQVTM and CDR2 ANQGSEA. The CDR3 reads CSVPQRNYNEQFF. CDR3 bases: TGCAGCGTCCCCCAGCGGAACTACAATGAGCAGTTCTTC.

This clonotype was seen at least ten times. DNA for the CDR3: TGTGCCAGCAGTGACCTCAAGGACGGCCCTAACTATGGCTACACCTTC. Translated: CASSDLKDGPNYGYTF. This chain joins TRBV6-4 and TRBJ1-2; D ambiguous. Trimming cost V 2 bases and J 0 bases, with 13 bases left between them. Germline V gene sequence: CDR1 MRHNA, CDR2 SNTAGT. There are 16 residues in the CDR3.

The CDR3 spells CASSLQEPGSYEQYF. Here the CDR3 DNA reads TGTGCCAGCAGCCTGCAGGAGCCTGGGTCCTACGAGCAGTACTTC. The chain has TRBV7-8 and TRBJ2-7; D remains unclear. V lost 5 bases to trimming and J lost 1 base, with 15 bases between them. The CDR3 has 15 residues. Germline CDR1 is SGHVS and CDR2 is FQNEAQ. Variable domain in full (rest from reference TRBV7-8 and TRBJ2-7): GAGVSQSPRYKVAKRGQDVALRCDPISGHVSLFWYQQALGQGPEFLTYFQNEAQLDKSGLPSDRFFAERPEGSVSTLKIQRTQQEDSAVYLCASSLQEPGSYEQYFGPGTRLTVT.

Remarks on this clonotype: This may come from a read error, since a much larger clone is one base off. CDR3 region: CVSSREGGGYEQYF. CDR3 bases: TGCGTCAGCAGCCGGGAAGGGGGCGGCTACGAGCAGTACTTC. The gene calls are TRBV5-1 and TRBJ2-7; 7 bases are a match to TRBD1. Germline V gene data show CDR1 as SGHRS and CDR2 as YFSETQ. This CDR3 spans 14 amino acids.

In the case of this clonotype: A much larger clone differs by one base, so this may be a read error. CDR3 in DNA: TGTGCCAGCAGCTCCCGTGGGGACCAATACAGCTACGAGCAGTACTTC. Residues: CASSSRGDQYSYEQYF. The chain couples TRBV7-2 to TRBJ2-7; D is tentatively TRBD1 or TRBD2 (5 bases each). The CDR3 length is 16 residues. Trimming removed 4 bases at V and 3 bases at J, with 19 bases between. Germline V gives CDR1 SGHTA, CDR2 FQGNSA.

The chain joins TRBV5-6 to TRBJ2-3, with TRBD2 matching over 9 bases. The CDR3 has 16 residues. V shed 0 bases and J 10 bases; nucleotides not matched to a gene: 12. The germline V gene encodes CDR1 SGHDT and CDR2 YYEEEE. The CDR3 bases are TGTGCCAGCAGCTTGGCGGGGCGGGGGGGCCGTGGTGCGCAGTATTTT. Translation gives CASSLAGRGGRGAQYF.

Comments on this clonotype: This may be a read error, as it is one base from a much larger clone. The rearrangement joins TRBV27 to TRBJ2-5, with 11 bases fitting TRBD1. The assigned J gene may be wrong: the sequence end matches TRBJ2-1 better. Germline V gene data show CDR1 as MNHEY and CDR2 as SMNVEV (reference sequence). The CDR3 sequence is 17 residues long. In nucleotides, the CDR3 is TGTGCCAGCAGTTCGCCCTCGGCGGGACAGGGGGGAGAGACCCAGTTCTTC. Amino acids: CASSSPSAGQGGETQFF.

The V call is TRBV7-6, the J call TRBJ2-7; D possibly uses TRBD1 or TRBD2 (5 bases each). Deletions cut 7 bases from V and 4 bases from J, with 14 bases between. CDR1 SGHVS and CDR2 FNYEAQ come from the germline V gene. The CDR3 loop spans 13 amino acids. The CDR3 loop reads CASMVDRGYEQYF. In nucleotides, the CDR3 is TGTGCCAGCATGGTCGACAGAGGGTACGAGCAGTACTTC. The full variable domain, in which reference TRBV7-6 and TRBJ2-7 provide the parts outside the CDR3, is GAGVSQSPRYKVTKRGQDVALRCDPISGHVSLYWYRQALGQGPEFLTYFNYEAQQDKSGLPNDRFSAERPEGSISTLTIQRTEQRDSAMYRCASMVDRGYEQYFGPGTRLTVT.

This clonotype was picked up many times. This chain connects TRBV6-1 to TRBJ2-7; D gene ambiguous. The CDR3 runs to 14 residues. V was pared by 2 bases and J by 3 bases, with 11 bases between. Looked up from germline, CDR1 is MNHNS and CDR2 is SASEGT. CDR3 sequence: CASSETWQRYEQYF. The CDR3 DNA follows: TGTGCCAGCAGTGAAACCTGGCAGCGCTACGAGCAGTACTTC.

This clonotype was recorded many times. The CDR3 nucleotides read TGCAGTGCCCCCCGGACTAGCGGGGGGCCTTCATACTCCTACAATGAGCAGTTCTTC. Its protein product is CSAPRTSGGPSYSYNEQFF. The chain recombines TRBV20-1 with TRBJ2-1; 14 positions agree with TRBD2. This CDR3 is 19 amino acids long. CDR1 DFQATT and CDR2 SNEGSKA come from the germline V gene (reference sequence). The junction had 13 bases not matched to a gene; V was cut back by 6 bases and J by 0 bases.

This clonotype has a count of ten or more. The rearrangement links TRBV9 to TRBJ1-1; no clear D. The CDR3 runs 13 residues. V shed 0 bases and J shed 11 bases, with 14 bases lying between them. CDR1 and CDR2 (germline): SGDLS, YYNGEE. The DNA for the CDR3 is TGTGCCAGCAGCGTAGGTCCGGGGATGAGGGCTTTCTTT. It specifies CASSVGPGMRAFF. Full variable domain (remainder filled in from reference TRBV9 and TRBJ1-1): DSGVTQTPKHLITATGQRVTLRCSPRSGDLSVYWYQQSLDQGLQFLIQYYNGEERAKGNILERFSAQQFPDLHSELNLSSLELGDSALYFCASSVGPGMRAFFGQGTRLTVV.

The rearrangement joins TRBV5-4 to TRBJ2-1; TRBD2 matches 11 bases. V lost 3 bases and J lost 9; bases outside the gene matches: 11. From germline, CDR1 is SGHNT and CDR2 YYREEE (reference sequence). The CDR3 loop spans 16 amino acids. In DNA form, the CDR3 reads TGTGCCAGCAGCTCAGACCTTAGCGGGGGGGCCAGTGAGCAGTTCTTC. Protein: CASSSDLSGGASEQFF.

This clonotype was seen ten or more times. This chain uses TRBV7-2 with TRBJ2-6; 7 nucleotides line up with TRBD1. CDR1 is SGHTA and CDR2 is FQGNSA in the germline V gene. Trimming cost V 5 bases and J 7 bases; bases outside gene matches: 8. The CDR3 has 15 residues. Here the CDR3 DNA reads TGTGCCAGCAGCGGAAGACAGGGTTCAGCCAACGTCCTGACTTTC. It translates to CASSGRQGSANVLTF.

About this clonotype itself: This may come from a read error, since a much larger clone is one base off. The V and J genes are TRBV11-2 and TRBJ1-5; possible D gene TRBD1, 5 bases. Germline V lookup: CDR1 SGHAT, CDR2 FQNNGV. The CDR3 spans 15 residues. Deletions cut 0 bases from V and 6 bases from J, with 12 bases between. CDR3: CASSLDVGGCQPQHF. CDR3 DNA sequence: TGTGCCAGCAGCTTAGATGTGGGGGGGTGTCAGCCCCAGCATTTT.

Here the CDR3 reads CASSSEGAYGYTF. CDR3 bases: TGCGCCAGCAGCTCCGAGGGAGCCTATGGCTACACCTTC. V gene TRBV5-1 combines with J gene TRBJ1-2; D remains ambiguous. The CDR3 has 13 amino acids. With 3 bases removed from V and 4 bases from J, the gap between germline ends came to 10 bases. Germline CDR1 reads SGHRS; CDR2 reads YFSETQ. The full variable domain, its missing parts supplied by reference TRBV5-1 and TRBJ1-2, is KAGVTQTPRYLIKTRGQQVTLSCSPISGHRSVSWYQQTPGQGLQFLFEYFSETQRNKGNFPGRFSGRQFSNSRSEMNVSTLELGDSALYLCASSSEGAYGYTFGSGTRLTVV.

This clonotype was observed at least ten times. The gene calls are TRBV20-1 and TRBJ2-5; D uncertain. Germline V lookup: CDR1 DFQATT, CDR2 SNEGSKA (reference sequence). CDR3 length: 12 amino acids. V lost 0 bases and J lost 2, with 4 bases in between. The CDR3 DNA reads TGCAGTGCTAGAGACTTACAAGAGACCCAGTACTTC. It is translated as CSARDLQETQYF.